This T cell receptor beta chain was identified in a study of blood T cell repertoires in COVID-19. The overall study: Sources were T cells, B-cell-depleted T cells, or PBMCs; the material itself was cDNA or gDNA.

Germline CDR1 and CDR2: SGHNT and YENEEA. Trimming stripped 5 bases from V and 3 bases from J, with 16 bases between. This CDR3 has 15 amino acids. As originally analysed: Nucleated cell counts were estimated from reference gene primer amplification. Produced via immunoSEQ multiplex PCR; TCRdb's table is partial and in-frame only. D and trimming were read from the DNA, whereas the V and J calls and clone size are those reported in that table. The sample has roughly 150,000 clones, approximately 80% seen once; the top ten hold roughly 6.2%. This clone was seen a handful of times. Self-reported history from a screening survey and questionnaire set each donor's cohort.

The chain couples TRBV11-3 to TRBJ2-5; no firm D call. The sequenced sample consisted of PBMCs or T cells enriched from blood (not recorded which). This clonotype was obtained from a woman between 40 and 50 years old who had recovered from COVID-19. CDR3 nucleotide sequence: TGTGCCAGCAGCGCCTATTTCGAGGAGAAAGAGACCCAGTACTTC. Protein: CASSAYFEEKETQYF.